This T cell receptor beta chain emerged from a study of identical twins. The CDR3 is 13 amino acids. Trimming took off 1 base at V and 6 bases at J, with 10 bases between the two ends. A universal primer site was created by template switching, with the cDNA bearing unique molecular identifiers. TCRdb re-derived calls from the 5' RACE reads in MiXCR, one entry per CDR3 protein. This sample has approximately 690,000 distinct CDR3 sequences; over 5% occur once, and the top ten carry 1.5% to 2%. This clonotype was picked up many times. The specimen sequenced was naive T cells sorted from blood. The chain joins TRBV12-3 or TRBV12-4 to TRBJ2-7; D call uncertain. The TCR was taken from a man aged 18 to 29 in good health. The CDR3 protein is CASSLVGNGEQYF. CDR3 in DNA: TGTGCCAGCAGTTTAGTAGGGAACGGCGAGCAGTACTTC.